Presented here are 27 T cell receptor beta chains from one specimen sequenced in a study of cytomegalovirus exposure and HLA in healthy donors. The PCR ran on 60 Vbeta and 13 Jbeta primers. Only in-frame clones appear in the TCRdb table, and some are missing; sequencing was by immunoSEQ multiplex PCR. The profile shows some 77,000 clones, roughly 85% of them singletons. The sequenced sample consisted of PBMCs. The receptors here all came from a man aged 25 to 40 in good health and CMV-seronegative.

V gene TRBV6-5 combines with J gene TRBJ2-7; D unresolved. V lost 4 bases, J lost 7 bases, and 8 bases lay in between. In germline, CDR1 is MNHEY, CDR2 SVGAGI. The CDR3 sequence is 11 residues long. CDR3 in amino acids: CASSSNREQYF. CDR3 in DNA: TGTGCCAGCAGTTCCAACCGGGAGCAGTACTTC.

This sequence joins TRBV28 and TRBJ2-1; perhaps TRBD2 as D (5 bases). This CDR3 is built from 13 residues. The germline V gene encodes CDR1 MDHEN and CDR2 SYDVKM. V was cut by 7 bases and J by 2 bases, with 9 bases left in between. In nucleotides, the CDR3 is TGTGCCAGCAACAGCGGAGCCTACAATGAGCAGTTCTTC. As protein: CASNSGAYNEQFF.

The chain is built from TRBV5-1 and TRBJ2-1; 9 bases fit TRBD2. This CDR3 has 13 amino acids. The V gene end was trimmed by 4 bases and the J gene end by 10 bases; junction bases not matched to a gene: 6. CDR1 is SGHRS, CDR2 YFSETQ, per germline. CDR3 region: CASSPPSGNEQFF. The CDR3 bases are TGCGCCAGCAGCCCACCTAGCGGGAACGAGCAGTTCTTC. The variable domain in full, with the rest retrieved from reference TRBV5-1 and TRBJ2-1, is KAGVTQTPRYLIKTRGQQVTLSCSPISGHRSVSWYQQTPGQGLQFLFEYFSETQRNKGNFPGRFSGRQFSNSRSEMNVSTLELGDSALYLCASSPPSGNEQFFGPGTRLTVL.

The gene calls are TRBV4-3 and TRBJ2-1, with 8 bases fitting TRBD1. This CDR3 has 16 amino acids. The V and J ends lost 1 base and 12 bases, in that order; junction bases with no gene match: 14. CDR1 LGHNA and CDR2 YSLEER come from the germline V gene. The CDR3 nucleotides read TGCGCCAGCAGCCAAGCGTCAGGGGGCCCCTCCACGGGGCAGTTCTTC. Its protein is CASSQASGGPSTGQFF.

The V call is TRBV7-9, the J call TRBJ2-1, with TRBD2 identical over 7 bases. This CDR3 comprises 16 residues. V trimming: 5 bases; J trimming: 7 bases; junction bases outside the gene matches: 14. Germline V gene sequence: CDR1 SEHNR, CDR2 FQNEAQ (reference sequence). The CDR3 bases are TGTGCCAGCAGCGTCCAACGGACTAGTAAGGATAATGAGCAGTTCTTC. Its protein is CASSVQRTSKDNEQFF.

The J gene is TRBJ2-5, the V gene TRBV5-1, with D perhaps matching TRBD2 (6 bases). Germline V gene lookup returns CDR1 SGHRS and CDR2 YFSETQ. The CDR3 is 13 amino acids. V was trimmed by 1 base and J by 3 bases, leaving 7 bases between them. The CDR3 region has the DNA TGCGCCAGCAGCTTGACGGGGGAAGAGACCCAGTACTTC. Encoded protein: CASSLTGEETQYF.

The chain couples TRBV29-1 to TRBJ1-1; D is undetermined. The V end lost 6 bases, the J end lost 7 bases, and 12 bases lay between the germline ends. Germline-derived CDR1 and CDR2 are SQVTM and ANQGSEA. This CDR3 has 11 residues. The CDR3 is CSVGYGSEAFF. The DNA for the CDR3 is TGCAGCGTCGGGTATGGGAGTGAAGCTTTCTTT. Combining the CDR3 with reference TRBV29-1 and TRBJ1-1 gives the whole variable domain SAVISQKPSRDICQRGTSLTIQCQVDSQVTMMFWYRQQPGQSLTLIATANQGSEATYESGFVIDKFPISRPNLTFSTLTVSNMSPEDSSIYLCSVGYGSEAFFGQGTRLTVV.

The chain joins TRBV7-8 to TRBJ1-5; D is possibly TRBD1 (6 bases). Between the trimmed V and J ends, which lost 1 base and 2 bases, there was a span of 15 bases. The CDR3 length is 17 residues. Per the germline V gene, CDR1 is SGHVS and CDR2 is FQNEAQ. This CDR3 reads CASSLVSGRGGNQPQHF. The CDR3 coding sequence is TGTGCCAGCAGCTTAGTGTCAGGCAGGGGAGGCAATCAGCCCCAGCATTTT.

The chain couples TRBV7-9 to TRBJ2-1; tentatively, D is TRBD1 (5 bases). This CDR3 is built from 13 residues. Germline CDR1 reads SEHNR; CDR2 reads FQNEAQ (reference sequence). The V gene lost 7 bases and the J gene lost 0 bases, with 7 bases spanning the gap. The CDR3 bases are TGTGCCAGCATAGACAGCTCCTACAATGAGCAGTTCTTC. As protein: CASIDSSYNEQFF.

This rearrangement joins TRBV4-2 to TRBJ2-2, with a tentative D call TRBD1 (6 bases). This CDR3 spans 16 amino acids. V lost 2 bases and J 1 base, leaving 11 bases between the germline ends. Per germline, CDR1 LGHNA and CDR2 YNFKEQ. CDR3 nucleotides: TGTGCCAGCAGCCAACAGAGGGGGAAGAACACCGGGGAGCTGTTTTTT. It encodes CASSQQRGKNTGELFF.

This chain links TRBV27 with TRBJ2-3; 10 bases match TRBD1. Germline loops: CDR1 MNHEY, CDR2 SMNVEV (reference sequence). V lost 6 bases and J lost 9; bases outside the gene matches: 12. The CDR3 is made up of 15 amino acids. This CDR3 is CASRESGTGDSTQYF. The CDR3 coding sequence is TGTGCCAGCAGGGAGTCCGGGACAGGGGATTCCACGCAGTATTTT.

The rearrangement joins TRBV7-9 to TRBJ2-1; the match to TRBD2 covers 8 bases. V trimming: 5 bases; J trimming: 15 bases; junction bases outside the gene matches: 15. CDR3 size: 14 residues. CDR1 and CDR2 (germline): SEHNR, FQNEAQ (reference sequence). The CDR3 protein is CASSETGTRFGLFF. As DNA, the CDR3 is TGTGCCAGCAGCGAGACCGGGACTAGATTTGGTCTGTTCTTC.

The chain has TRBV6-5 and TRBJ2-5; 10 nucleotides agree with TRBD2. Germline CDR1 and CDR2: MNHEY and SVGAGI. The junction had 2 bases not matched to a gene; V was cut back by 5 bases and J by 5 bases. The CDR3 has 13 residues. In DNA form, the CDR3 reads TGTGCCAGCAGTGAGCGGGAGGGCGAGACCCAGTACTTC. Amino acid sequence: CASSEREGETQYF.

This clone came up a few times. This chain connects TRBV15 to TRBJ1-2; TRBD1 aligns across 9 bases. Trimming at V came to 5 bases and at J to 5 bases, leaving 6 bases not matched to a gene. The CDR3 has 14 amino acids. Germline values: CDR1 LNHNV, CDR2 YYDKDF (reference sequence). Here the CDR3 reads CATSLRQGVYGYTF. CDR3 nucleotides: TGTGCCACCAGCTTACGACAGGGGGTGTATGGCTACACCTTC.

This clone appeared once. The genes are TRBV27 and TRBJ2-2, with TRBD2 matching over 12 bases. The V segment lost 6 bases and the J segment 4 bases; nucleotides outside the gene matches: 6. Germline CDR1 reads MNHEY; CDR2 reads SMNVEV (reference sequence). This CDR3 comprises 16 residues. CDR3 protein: CASRATSGSGTGELFF. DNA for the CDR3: TGTGCCAGCAGGGCGACTAGCGGGAGTGGCACCGGGGAGCTGTTTTTT.

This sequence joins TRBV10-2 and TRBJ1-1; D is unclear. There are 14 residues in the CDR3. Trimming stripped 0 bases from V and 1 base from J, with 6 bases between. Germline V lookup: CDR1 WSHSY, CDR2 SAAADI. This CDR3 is CASSESGRNTEAFF. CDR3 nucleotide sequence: TGCGCCAGCAGTGAGTCGGGCAGGAACACTGAAGCTTTCTTT.

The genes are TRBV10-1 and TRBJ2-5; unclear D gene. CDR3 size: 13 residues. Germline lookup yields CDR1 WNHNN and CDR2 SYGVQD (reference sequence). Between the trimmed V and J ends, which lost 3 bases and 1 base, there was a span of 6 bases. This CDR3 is CASSEWPQETQYF. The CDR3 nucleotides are TGCGCCAGCAGTGAATGGCCCCAAGAGACCCAGTACTTC.

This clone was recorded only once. Here the CDR3 DNA reads TGTGCCAGCGCCGGGACAGGGTCCCAAGAGACCCAGTACTTC. Translating it yields CASAGTGSQETQYF. The J gene is TRBJ2-5, the V gene TRBV6-5; 9 bases are shared with TRBD1. V was pared by 8 bases and J by 1 base, with 5 bases of the junction left unmatched. This CDR3 spans 14 amino acids. Germline V gene data show CDR1 as MNHEY and CDR2 as SVGAGI.

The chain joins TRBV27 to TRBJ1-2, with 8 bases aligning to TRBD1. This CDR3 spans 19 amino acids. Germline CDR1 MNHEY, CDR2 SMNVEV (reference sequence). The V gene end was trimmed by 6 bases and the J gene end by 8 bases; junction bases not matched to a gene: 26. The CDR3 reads CASSRFPDRANFPPGGYTF. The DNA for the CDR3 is TGTGCCAGCAGCCGTTTCCCGGACAGGGCAAACTTCCCCCCAGGGGGCTACACCTTC.

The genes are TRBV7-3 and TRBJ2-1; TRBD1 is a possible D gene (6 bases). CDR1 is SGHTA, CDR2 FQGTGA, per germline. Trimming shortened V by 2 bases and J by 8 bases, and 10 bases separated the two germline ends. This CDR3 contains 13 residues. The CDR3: CASSLSRTDEQFF. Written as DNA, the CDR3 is TGTGCCAGCAGCTTATCCCGGACAGATGAGCAGTTCTTC. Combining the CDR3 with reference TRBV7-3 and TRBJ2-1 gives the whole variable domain GAGVSQTPSNKVTEKGKYVELRCDPISGHTALYWYRQSLGQGPEFLIYFQGTGAADDSGLPNDRFFAVRPEGSVSTLKIQRTERGDSAVYLCASSLSRTDEQFFGPGTRLTVL.

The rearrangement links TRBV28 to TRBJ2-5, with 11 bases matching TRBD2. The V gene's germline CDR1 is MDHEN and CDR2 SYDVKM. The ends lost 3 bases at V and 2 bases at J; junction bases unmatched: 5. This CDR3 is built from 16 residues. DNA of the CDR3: TGTGCCAGCAGTTTCCGACTAGCGGGGAAACAAGAGACCCAGTACTTC. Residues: CASSFRLAGKQETQYF.

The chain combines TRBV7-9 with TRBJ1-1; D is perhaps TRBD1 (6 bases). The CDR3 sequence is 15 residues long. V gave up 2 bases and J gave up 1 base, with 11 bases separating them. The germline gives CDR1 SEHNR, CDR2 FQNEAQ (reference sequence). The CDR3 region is CASSLTGRGNTEAFF. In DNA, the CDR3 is TGTGCCAGCAGCTTAACAGGGAGGGGGAACACTGAAGCTTTCTTT.

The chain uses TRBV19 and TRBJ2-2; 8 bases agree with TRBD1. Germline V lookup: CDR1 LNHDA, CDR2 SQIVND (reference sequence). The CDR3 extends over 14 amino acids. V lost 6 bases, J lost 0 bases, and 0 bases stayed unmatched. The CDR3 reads CASRGQANTGELFF. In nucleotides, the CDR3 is TGTGCCAGTAGGGGACAGGCGAACACCGGGGAGCTGTTTTTT.

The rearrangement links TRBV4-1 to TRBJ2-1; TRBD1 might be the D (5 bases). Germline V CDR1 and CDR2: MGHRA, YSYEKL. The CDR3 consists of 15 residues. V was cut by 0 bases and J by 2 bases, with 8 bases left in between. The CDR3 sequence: CASSQDQGTYNEQFF. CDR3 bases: TGCGCCAGCAGCCAAGACCAGGGAACCTACAATGAGCAGTTCTTC.

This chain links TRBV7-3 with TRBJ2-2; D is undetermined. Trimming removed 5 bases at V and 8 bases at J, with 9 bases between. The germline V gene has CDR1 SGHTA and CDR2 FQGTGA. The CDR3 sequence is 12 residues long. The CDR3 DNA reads TGTGCCAGCAGCCCGACACCGGGGGAGCTGTTTTTT. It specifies CASSPTPGELFF.

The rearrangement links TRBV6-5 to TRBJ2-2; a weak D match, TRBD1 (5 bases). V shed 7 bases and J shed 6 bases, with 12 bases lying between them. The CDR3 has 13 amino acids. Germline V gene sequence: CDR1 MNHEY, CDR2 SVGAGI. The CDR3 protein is CASKGHLPGELFF. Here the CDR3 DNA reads TGTGCCAGCAAGGGGCACCTACCCGGGGAGCTGTTTTTT.

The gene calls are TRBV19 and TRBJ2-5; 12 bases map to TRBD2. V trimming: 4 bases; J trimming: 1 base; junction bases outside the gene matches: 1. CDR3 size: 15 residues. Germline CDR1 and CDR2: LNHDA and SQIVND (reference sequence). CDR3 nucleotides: TGTGCCAGTAGTACGACTAGCGGGGGCCAAGAGACCCAGTACTTC. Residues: CASSTTSGGQETQYF.